In its sample, the clone carrying this T cell receptor beta chain was seen once. This sample is drawn from a study of blood T cell repertoires in COVID-19. Across the whole study: Italy, Spain and the United States were the sources of the convalescent and acute COVID-19 samples. The cDNA or gDNA used as material had been derived from T cells, B-cell-depleted T cells, or PBMCs.

In the authors' workflow: Amplified reference gene primers provided the basis for estimating nucleated cell counts. The method was immunoSEQ multiplex PCR; TCRdb's version includes in-frame clones alone and lacks a portion of them. V, J and clone size reflect that table, while D and trimming were determined from the DNA. Of approximately 40,000 clones detected, about 80% appear once; the ten largest clones hold over 40%. There are 15 residues in the CDR3. The ends were cut back, 0 bases at V and 6 bases at J, with 12 bases in the middle. The V gene's germline CDR1 is SGDLS and CDR2 YYNGEE. Sequenced input: peripheral blood. The receptor comes from a human donor in a cohort sampled during active COVID-19. The rearrangement joins TRBV9 to TRBJ2-2, with a weak D call TRBD1 (6 bases). The CDR3 region has the DNA TGTGCCAGCAGCGTAGGTAGGGCAGGGGCCGGGGAGCTGTTTTTT. It encodes CASSVGRAGAGELFF.